The sequence of this TCR beta chain was determined in a study of cytomegalovirus exposure and HLA in healthy donors. Study-level information: A later analysis reported the 95 to 150 validation repertoires used the same platform as the roughly 700 first-cohort repertoires. General study findings and limits: According to reports, the classifier identified cytomegalovirus status with high specificity and sensitivity. Cytomegalovirus-associated TCR beta chains were listed, numbering approximately 150. CMV antigen specificity was confirmed in vitro for a few CMV-associated chains.

Germline values: CDR1 GTSNPN, CDR2 SVGIG (reference sequence). V lost 7 bases and J 7 bases, leaving 13 bases between the germline ends. The CDR3 loop spans 11 amino acids. Only a few counts were recorded for this clone. Its antigen is unknown. Clones were sequenced by immunoSEQ multiplex PCR, and TCRdb holds only the in-frame ones, with some missing. This sample has 150,000 to 200,000 clones, with 65% to 90% found just once. This clonotype was sampled from a woman aged 18-29 years in good health and CMV-seronegative. The sample taken for sequencing was PBMCs. The V call is TRBV30, the J call TRBJ1-2, with D tentatively TRBD1 (6 bases). The CDR3 region has the DNA TGTGCCTCCGGGACACGAACTGGCTACACCTTC. It translates to CASGTRTGYTF.